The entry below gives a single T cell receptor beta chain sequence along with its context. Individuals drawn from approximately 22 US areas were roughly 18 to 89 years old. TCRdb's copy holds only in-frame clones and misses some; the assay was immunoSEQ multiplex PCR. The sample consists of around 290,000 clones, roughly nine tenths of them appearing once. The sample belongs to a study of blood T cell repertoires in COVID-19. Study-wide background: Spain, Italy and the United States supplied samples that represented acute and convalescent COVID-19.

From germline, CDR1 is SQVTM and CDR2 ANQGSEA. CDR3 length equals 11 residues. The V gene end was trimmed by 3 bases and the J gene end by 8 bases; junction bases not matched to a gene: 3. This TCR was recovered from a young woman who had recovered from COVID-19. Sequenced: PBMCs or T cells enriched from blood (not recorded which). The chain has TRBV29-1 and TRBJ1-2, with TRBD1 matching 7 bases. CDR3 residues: CSVETGQGYTF. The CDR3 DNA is TGCAGCGTTGAGACAGGGCAGGGCTACACCTTC.